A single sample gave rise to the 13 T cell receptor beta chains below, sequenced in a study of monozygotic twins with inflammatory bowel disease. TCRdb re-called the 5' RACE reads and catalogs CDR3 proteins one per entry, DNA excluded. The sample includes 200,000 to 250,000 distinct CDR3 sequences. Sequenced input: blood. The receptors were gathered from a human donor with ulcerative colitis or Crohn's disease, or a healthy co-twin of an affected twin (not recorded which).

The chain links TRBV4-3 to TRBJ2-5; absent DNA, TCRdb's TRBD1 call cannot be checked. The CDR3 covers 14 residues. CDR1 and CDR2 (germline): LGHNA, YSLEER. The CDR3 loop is CASSQETGQETQYF.

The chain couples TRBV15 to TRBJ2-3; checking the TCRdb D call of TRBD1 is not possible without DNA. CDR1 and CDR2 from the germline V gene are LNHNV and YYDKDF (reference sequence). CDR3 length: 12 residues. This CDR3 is CATSRGQGAQYF. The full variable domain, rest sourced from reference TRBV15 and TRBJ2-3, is DAMVIQNPRYQVTQFGKPVTLSCSQTLNHNVMYWYQQKSSQAPKLLFHYYDKDFNNEADTPDNFQSRRPNTSFCFLDIRSPGLGDTAMYLCATSRGQGAQYFGPGTRLTVL.

This chain's CDR3 is CASSLTFFQSSGNTIYF. The V call is TRBV7-2, the J call TRBJ1-3. CDR3 length: 17 amino acids. Germline CDR1 reads SGHTA; CDR2 reads FQGNSA.

CDR3 loop: CASSPLAAQDNEQFF. The chain joins TRBV28 to TRBJ2-1; the TCRdb D gene call, TRBD2, has no DNA to confirm it. This CDR3 spans 15 amino acids. The germline V gene encodes CDR1 MDHEN and CDR2 SYDVKM. The full variable domain, its missing parts supplied by reference TRBV28 and TRBJ2-1, is DVKVTQSSRYLVKRTGEKVFLECVQDMDHENMFWYRQDPGLGLRLIYFSYDVKMKEKGDIPEGYSVSREKKERFSLILESASTNQTSMYLCASSPLAAQDNEQFFGPGTRLTVL.

This CDR3 reads CASSSIGGITGELFF. This rearrangement joins TRBV14 to TRBJ2-2; TCRdb outputs TRBD1, but without DNA this stays unchecked. There are 15 residues in the CDR3. CDR1 and CDR2 (germline): SGHDN, FVKESK.

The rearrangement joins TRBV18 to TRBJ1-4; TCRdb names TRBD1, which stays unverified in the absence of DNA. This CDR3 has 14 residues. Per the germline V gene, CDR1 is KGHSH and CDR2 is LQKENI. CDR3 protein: CASSPTPGHEKLFF.

The CDR3 sequence: CIARREKDTGELFF. The chain is built from TRBV20-1 and TRBJ2-2; TCRdb gives TRBD2 as the D gene, but with no DNA this cannot be confirmed. Germline assignment: CDR1 DFQATT and CDR2 SNEGSKA (reference sequence). This CDR3 comprises 14 residues.

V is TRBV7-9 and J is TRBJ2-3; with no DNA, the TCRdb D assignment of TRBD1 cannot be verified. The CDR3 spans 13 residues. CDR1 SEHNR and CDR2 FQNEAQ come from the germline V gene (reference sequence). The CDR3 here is CASRPGRRDTQYF.

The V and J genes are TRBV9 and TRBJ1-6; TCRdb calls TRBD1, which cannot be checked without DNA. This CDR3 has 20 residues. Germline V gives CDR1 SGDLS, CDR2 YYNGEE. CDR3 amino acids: CASSVDRPGTGGAFRSPLHF.

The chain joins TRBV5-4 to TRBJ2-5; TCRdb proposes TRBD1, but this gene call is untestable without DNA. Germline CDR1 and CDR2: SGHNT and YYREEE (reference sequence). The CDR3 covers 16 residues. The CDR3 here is CASSLAPRGTQETQYF.

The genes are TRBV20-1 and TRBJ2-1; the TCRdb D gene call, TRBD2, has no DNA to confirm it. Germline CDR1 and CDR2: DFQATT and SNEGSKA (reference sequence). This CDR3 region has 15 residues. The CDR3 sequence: CSAPESRRMYNEQFF.

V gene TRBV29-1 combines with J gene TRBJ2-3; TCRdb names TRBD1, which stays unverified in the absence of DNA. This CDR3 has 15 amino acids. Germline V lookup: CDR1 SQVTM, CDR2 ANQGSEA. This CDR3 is CSVEDPTGATDTQYF.

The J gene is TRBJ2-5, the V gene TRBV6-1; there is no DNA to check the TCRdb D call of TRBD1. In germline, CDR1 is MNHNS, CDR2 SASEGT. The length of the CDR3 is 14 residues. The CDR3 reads CASSEWGAQETQYF.